These T cell receptor beta chains were read from a single sample in a study of cytomegalovirus exposure and HLA in healthy donors. Produced via immunoSEQ multiplex PCR; TCRdb's table is partial and in-frame only. The table lists 150,000 to 200,000 clones, around 75% of them singletons. The sequencing input was PBMCs. Receptors originate from a human donor in good health. Both conserved end residues are part of each CDR3. Each record gives: clone size, D gene, V gene, J gene, CDR3 protein, CDR3 DNA. The D gene is left open where the match is weak. Expanded clones get a size class; other rows say once, few or many, or leave the size out.

once	-	TRBV14	TRBJ1-2	CASSQEPLGGYTF	TGTGCCAGCAGCCAAGAGCCCCTCGGTGGCTACACCTTC
-	-	TRBV7-9	TRBJ1-3	CASSLTVSGNTIYF	TGTGCCAGCAGCTTAACAGTCTCTGGAAACACCATATATTTT
-	TRBD1	TRBV27	TRBJ2-2	CASRTGTVNTGELFF	TGTGCCAGCAGAACCGGGACAGTTAACACCGGGGAGCTGTTTTTT
-	TRBD1	TRBV4-1	TRBJ1-2	CASSRDRSYGYTF	TGCGCCAGCAGCAGGGACAGGAGCTATGGCTACACCTTC
-	-	TRBV9	TRBJ2-3	CASSVDEGYSQYF	TGTGCCAGCAGCGTAGACGAGGGATATTCGCAGTATTTT
once	TRBD1	TRBV7-8	TRBJ1-5	CASRETGGFNQPQHF	TGTGCCAGCAGGGAAACAGGGGGATTCAATCAGCCCCAGCATTTT
-	-	TRBV11-3	TRBJ2-5	CASSLDPGRETQYF	TGTGCCAGCAGCTTAGACCCGGGGAGAGAGACCCAGTACTTC
once	-	TRBV7-9	TRBJ2-6	CASSFGLGGANVLTF	TGTGCCAGCAGCTTCGGTCTAGGAGGGGCCAACGTCCTGACTTTC
-	-	TRBV4-1	TRBJ2-5	CASSQDDQGGETQYF	TGCGCCAGCAGCCAAGATGACCAGGGTGGAGAGACCCAGTACTTC
-	-	TRBV9	TRBJ1-2	CASSLQGYYTF	TGTGCCAGCAGCCTACAGGGTTACTACACCTTC
once	-	TRBV29-1	TRBJ2-1	CSVSGTTNYNEQFF	TGCAGCGTCTCCGGGACAACTAATTACAATGAGCAGTTCTTC